This T cell receptor (beta chain) was profiled in a study of T cell responses to AZD1222 COVID-19 vaccine. Assay: immunoSEQ multiplex PCR; the TCRdb copy retains only in-frame clones and omits some. The sample carries some 130,000 clones, 91% recorded once. CDR1 SGHVS and CDR2 FQNEAQ come from the germline V gene. J lost 5 bases, V lost 1 base, and 13 bases had no gene match. The CDR3 extends over 18 amino acids. Sequenced here: peripheral blood, sampled on day 0 of AZD1222 vaccination. This receptor was obtained from an adult in good health. The chain recombines TRBV7-8 with TRBJ2-2; 7 bases are shared with TRBD1. CDR3 nucleotides: TGTGCCAGCAGCTTAGGCCGACAGGGATTTGCCCGGACCGGGGAGCTGTTTTTT. This translates into CASSLGRQGFARTGELFF.